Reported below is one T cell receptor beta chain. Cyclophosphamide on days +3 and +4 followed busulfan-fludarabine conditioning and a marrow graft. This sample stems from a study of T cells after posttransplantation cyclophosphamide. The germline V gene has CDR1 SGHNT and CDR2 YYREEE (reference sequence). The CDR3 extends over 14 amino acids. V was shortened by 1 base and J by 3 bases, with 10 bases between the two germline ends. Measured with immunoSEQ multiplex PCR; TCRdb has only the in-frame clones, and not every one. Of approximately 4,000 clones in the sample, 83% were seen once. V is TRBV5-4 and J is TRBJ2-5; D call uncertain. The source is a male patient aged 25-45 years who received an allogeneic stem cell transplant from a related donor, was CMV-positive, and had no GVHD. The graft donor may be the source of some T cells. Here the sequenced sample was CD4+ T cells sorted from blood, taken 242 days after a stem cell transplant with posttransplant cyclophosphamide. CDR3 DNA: TGTGCCAGCAGCTTGTGGCGGTCCAAAGAGACCCAGTACTTC. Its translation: CASSLWRSKETQYF.